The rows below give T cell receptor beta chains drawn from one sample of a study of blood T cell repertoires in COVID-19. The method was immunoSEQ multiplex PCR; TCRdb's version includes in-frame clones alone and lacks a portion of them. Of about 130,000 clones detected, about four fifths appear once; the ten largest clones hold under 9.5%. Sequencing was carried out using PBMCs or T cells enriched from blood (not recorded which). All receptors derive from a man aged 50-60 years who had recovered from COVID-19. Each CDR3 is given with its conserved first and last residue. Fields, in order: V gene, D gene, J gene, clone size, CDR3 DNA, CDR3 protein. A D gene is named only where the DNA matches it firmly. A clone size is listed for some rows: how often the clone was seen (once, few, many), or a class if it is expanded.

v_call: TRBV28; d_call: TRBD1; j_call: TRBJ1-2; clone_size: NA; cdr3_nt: TGTGCCAGCAGTTTACCTCGGGACAGCTATGGCTACACCTTC; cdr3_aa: CASSLPRDSYGYTF
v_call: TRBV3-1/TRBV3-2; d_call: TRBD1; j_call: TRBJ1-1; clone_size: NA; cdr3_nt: TGTGCCAGCAGCCAAGCGGGTGGGACAGGAACCCGGGCTTTCTTT; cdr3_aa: CASSQAGGTGTRAFF
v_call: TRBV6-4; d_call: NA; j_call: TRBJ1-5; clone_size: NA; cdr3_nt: TGTGCCAGCAGTGACCCGAGGGAAGGAGGCAATCAGCCCCAGCATTTT; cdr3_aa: CASSDPREGGNQPQHF
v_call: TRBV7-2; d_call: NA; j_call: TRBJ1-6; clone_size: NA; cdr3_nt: TGTGCCAGCAGCTTGAATCAGGGCAAATCACCCCTCCACTTT; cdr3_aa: CASSLNQGKSPLHF
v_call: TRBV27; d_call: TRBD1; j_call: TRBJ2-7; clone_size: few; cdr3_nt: TGTGCCAGCAGCCGGACAGGGCTCGAGCAGTACTTC; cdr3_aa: CASSRTGLEQYF
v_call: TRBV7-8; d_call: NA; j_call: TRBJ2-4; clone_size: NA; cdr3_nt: TGTGCCAGCAGCTTAGCACGGCTAACCGGGGGACAAAACATTCAGTACTTC; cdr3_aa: CASSLARLTGGQNIQYF
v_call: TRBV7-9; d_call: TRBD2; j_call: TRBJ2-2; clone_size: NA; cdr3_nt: TGTGCCAGCAGCAACCGACTAGCGGGGACCGGGGAGCTGTTTTTT; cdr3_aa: CASSNRLAGTGELFF
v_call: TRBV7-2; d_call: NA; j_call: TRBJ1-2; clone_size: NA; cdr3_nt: TGTGCCAGCAGCCGGACAGATAGTTCCTATGGCTACACCTTC; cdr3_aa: CASSRTDSSYGYTF
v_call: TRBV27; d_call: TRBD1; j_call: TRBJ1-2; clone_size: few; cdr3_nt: TGTGCCAGCAGACCTAATTTGGGACAGGGAAGTGGCTACACCTTC; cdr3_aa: CASRPNLGQGSGYTF
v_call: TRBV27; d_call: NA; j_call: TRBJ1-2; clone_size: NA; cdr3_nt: TGTGCCAGCTCACTCACAGGGAAACATGATGGCTACACCTTC; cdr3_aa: CASSLTGKHDGYTF
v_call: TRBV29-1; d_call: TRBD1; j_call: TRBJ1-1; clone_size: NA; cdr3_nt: TGCAGCGCGGATGGACAGGGGAACACTGAAGCTTTCTTT; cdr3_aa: CSADGQGNTEAFF
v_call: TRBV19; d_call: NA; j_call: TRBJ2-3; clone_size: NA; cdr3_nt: TGTGCCAGTAGTATAGATGGCCCCAGGACAGATACGCAGTATTTT; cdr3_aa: CASSIDGPRTDTQYF
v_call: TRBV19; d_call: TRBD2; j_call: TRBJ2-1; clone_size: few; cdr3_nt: TGTGCCAGTAGTATTTCCGGGACTAGCGGATACAATGAGCAGTTCTTC; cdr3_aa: CASSISGTSGYNEQFF